This T cell receptor beta chain was identified during a study of regulatory T cells in long-lasting Graves disease. Both iRepertoire HTBI primers and Arm-PCR of CDR3 regions were used to build the TCR beta libraries. TCRdb re-called the multiplex PCR reads through MiXCR, storing one row per CDR3 protein. The sample holds approximately 500,000 distinct CDR3 sequences, roughly 21% seen once. In this sample, this clonotype turned up many times. The CDR3 runs to 14 residues. The germline V gene has CDR1 MNHEY and CDR2 SMNVEV (reference sequence). The V segment lost 6 bases and the J segment 5 bases; nucleotides outside the gene matches: 2. Time point reported: persistent/refractory GD, antithyroid drugs over 5 years with positive TRAb. From PBMCs, RNA was extracted and then used to make the TCR library.

The clonotype was recovered from a female donor with Graves disease. The sequences come from peripheral blood mononuclear cells (PBMCs), collected when the disease was refractory, from a patient treated with antithyroid drugs. The chain is built from TRBV27 and TRBJ1-4; 11 bases are a match to TRBD1. The CDR3 sequence: CASSRDRGNEKLFF. The CDR3 bases are TGTGCCAGCAGCCGGGACAGGGGGAATGAAAAACTGTTTTTT.